This is a list of T cell receptor beta chains from one sample in a study of T cells in Graves' hyperthyroidism and ophthalmopathy. TCRdb independently ran MiXCR on the multiplex PCR reads; one entry per CDR3 protein. Here the sample spans approximately 490,000 distinct CDR3 sequences, roughly 23% being singletons. The specimen sequenced was blood. These receptors all stem from a woman in her 70s with Graves' ophthalmopathy. The CDR3 runs from the conserved cysteine through the conserved F or W. The D gene is left open where the match is weak. Clone sizes are given selectively: once, few, many, or a class where the clone is expanded.

V gene,D gene,clone size,J gene,CDR3 protein,CDR3 DNA
TRBV20-1,NA,NA,TRBJ2-3,CSASGRDTDTQYF,TGCAGTGCTTCGGGCAGGGACACAGATACGCAGTATTTT
TRBV6-6,NA,few,TRBJ1-4,CASSYGPGRYEKLFF,TGTGCCAGCAGTTACGGGCCCGGAAGATATGAAAAACTGTTTTTT
TRBV19,NA,NA,TRBJ1-3,CASSPISKPGNTIYF,TGTGCCAGTAGTCCCATATCGAAGCCGGGAAACACCATATATTTT
TRBV30,NA,many,TRBJ2-1,CAWSVRGNEQFF,TGTGCCTGGAGTGTCAGGGGCAATGAGCAGTTCTTC
TRBV25-1,NA,few,TRBJ1-2,CASSTVRGGGGYTF,TGTGCCAGCAGCACAGTGAGGGGGGGAGGCGGCTACACCTTC
TRBV20-1,TRBD2,NA,TRBJ2-1,CSAGLAGVVNEQFF,TGCAGTGCCGGGCTAGCGGGAGTAGTCAATGAGCAGTTCTTC
TRBV4-3,TRBD2,NA,TRBJ2-7,CASSQDSGRASYEQYF,TGCGCCAGCAGCCAAGATAGCGGGAGGGCCTCCTACGAGCAGTACTTC
TRBV5-1,TRBD2,NA,TRBJ2-3,CASSLAREGTDTQYF,TGTGCCAGCAGCTTGGCGCGGGAGGGTACAGATACGCAGTATTTT
TRBV5-1,NA,NA,TRBJ1-4,CASSLVPQGATNEKLFF,TGCGCCAGCAGCTTGGTCCCACAGGGTGCAACTAATGAAAAACTGTTTTTT
TRBV6-2/TRBV6-3,TRBD2,many,TRBJ2-3,CASSLTSGFTDTQYF,TGTGCCAGCAGCCTGACTAGCGGCTTCACAGATACGCAGTATTTT
TRBV5-1,TRBD1,many,TRBJ2-7,CASSGTGSYEQYF,TGCGCCAGCAGCGGGACAGGGTCCTACGAGCAGTACTTC
TRBV5-1,NA,NA,TRBJ2-7,CASSLEAAMREQYF,TGCGCCAGCAGCTTGGAGGCTGCGATGCGCGAGCAGTACTTC
TRBV12-3/TRBV12-4,TRBD1,few,TRBJ2-3,CASRTRKQGDTQYF,TGTGCCAGCAGAACAAGGAAACAGGGGGATACGCAGTATTTT
TRBV6-2/TRBV6-3,TRBD2,NA,TRBJ2-4,CASSYGLAGAGTENIQYF,TGTGCCAGCAGTTACGGTCTAGCGGGAGCCGGGACGGAAAACATTCAGTACTTC
TRBV2,NA,many,TRBJ2-2,CASERARSTGELFF,TGTGCCAGCGAACGGGCGAGGAGCACCGGGGAGCTGTTTTTT